What follows describes a single T cell receptor beta chain. It may be a read error: a sequence one base away is much more abundant. A modified ARM-PCR protocol with three rounds of nested PCR amplified TCRbeta. TCRdb reprocessed the multiplex PCR reads via MiXCR and lists one record per CDR3 protein. This table has 100,000 or so distinct CDR3 sequences, 50% to 70% appearing once. With V trimmed by 7 bases and J by 1 base, 8 bases remained unmatched. Germline V gene lookup returns CDR1 MNHNY and CDR2 SVGAGI (reference sequence). There are 16 residues in the CDR3. This sample's RNA came from whole unsorted tissue. This non-tumor lung sample came from over 3 cm beyond the tumor edge. The source of the sample is a study of tumor and adjacent non-tumor tissue in lung cancer.

This chain uses TRBV6-6 with TRBJ2-3, with TRBD2 identical over 10 bases. Sequences were obtained from distant non-tumor lung tissue. The sequence derives from a man between 25 and 39 years old with non-small cell lung cancer. The CDR3 loop is CASNRTGTSGTDTQYF. DNA for the CDR3: TGTGCCAGCAATCGGACCGGGACTAGCGGCACAGATACGCAGTATTTT.